Following are 13 T cell receptor beta chains from one sample sequenced in a study of a mutant IDH1 vaccine in newly diagnosed glioma. The data were produced by immunoSEQ multiplex PCR, yet TCRdb's version contains in-frame clones alone and is incomplete. Of about 27,000 clones in the sample, 83% were seen once. Time point defined: week 35, safety follow-up. Each vaccine dose was 300 ug of mutant IDH1 20-mer peptide, with topical imiquimod. The antigens of these receptors remain unknown. This specimen was PBMCs, taken from a glioma patient whose treatment included an IDH1 peptide vaccine. The receptors shown here come from a young man with glioma.

Only one count was recorded for this clone. The J gene is TRBJ1-1, the V gene TRBV7-3, with 12 bases aligning to TRBD1. Germline-derived CDR1 and CDR2 are SGHTA and FQGTGA. The CDR3 runs to 15 residues. J lost 4 bases, V lost 5 bases, and 5 bases had no gene match. CDR3 loop: CASSPGTGGSTEAFF. In DNA, the CDR3 is TGTGCCAGCAGCCCTGGGACAGGGGGCTCCACTGAAGCTTTCTTT.

The rearrangement links TRBV27 to TRBJ2-7, with 12 bases that match TRBD2. Germline V lookup: CDR1 MNHEY, CDR2 SMNVEV (reference sequence). CDR3 length equals 17 residues. After removal of 5 bases from V and 1 base from J, the junction contained 9 bases not matched to a gene. The CDR3 sequence is CASSPRLAGGLSYEQYF. CDR3 coding DNA: TGTGCCAGCAGTCCCCGCCTAGCGGGAGGGTTGTCCTACGAGCAGTACTTC.

This chain links TRBV19 with TRBJ1-5; 7 positions match TRBD1. Germline V gene lookup returns CDR1 LNHDA and CDR2 SQIVND (reference sequence). Trimming removed 3 bases from V and 4 bases from J; junction bases left unmatched: 15. This CDR3 contains 18 residues. The CDR3 sequence is CASSIFATGYRTNQPQHF. Here the CDR3 DNA reads TGTGCCAGTAGTATCTTCGCGACAGGGTATCGAACAAATCAGCCCCAGCATTTT.

The chain has TRBV5-6 and TRBJ2-1; 8 bases are shared with TRBD1. Per germline, CDR1 SGHDT and CDR2 YYEEEE. The junction had 7 bases not matched to a gene; V was cut back by 4 bases and J by 7 bases. CDR3 size: 14 residues. CDR3: CASSLGQGRNEQFF. CDR3 sequence (DNA): TGTGCCAGCAGCCTCGGACAGGGAAGGAATGAGCAGTTCTTC.

This clone has a single count. The rearrangement links TRBV9 to TRBJ2-4; 11 positions match TRBD2. The V segment lost 0 bases and the J segment 5 bases; nucleotides outside the gene matches: 4. Germline V lookup: CDR1 SGDLS, CDR2 YYNGEE. The CDR3 is 16 residues long. The CDR3 spells CASSVGIAGGQNIQYF. The DNA of the CDR3 is TGTGCCAGCAGCGTAGGAATAGCGGGGGGGCAAAACATTCAGTACTTC.

The chain recombines TRBV9 with TRBJ2-7; D might be TRBD1 (6 bases). V lost 4 bases and J 4 bases, leaving 15 bases between the germline ends. CDR1 is SGDLS, CDR2 YYNGEE, per germline. The CDR3 is 14 residues long. The CDR3 loop reads CASSPTGTPYEQYF. The CDR3 DNA is TGTGCCAGCAGCCCCACCGGGACACCTTACGAGCAGTACTTC.

V is TRBV6-6 and J is TRBJ2-1, with TRBD2 matching 9 bases. The CDR3 is 14 residues long. V lost 7 bases, J lost 5 bases, and 6 bases stayed unmatched. Germline V lookup: CDR1 MNHNY, CDR2 SVGAGI (reference sequence). For the CDR3, the DNA is TGTGCCAGCACCAGAGCTAGCGGGGACAATGAGCAGTTCTTC. It codes for CASTRASGDNEQFF.

The gene calls are TRBV4-1 and TRBJ2-7, with unresolved D. The CDR3 is 15 residues long. Deletions cut 3 bases from V and 0 bases from J, with 12 bases between. CDR1 is MGHRA, CDR2 YSYEKL, per germline. The CDR3 DNA is TGCGCCAGCAGCCAGCGGACCCGCAGCTCCTACGAGCAGTACTTC. This encodes CASSQRTRSSYEQYF.

The chain couples TRBV13 to TRBJ2-2; 13 bases agree with TRBD2. This CDR3 contains 18 residues. Germline V gene lookup returns CDR1 PRHDT and CDR2 FYEKMQ (reference sequence). After removal of 0 bases from V and 3 bases from J, the junction contained 4 bases not matched to a gene. The CDR3 reads CASSLGLAGGPDTGELFF. CDR3 sequence (DNA): TGTGCCAGCAGCTTAGGACTAGCGGGAGGGCCCGACACCGGGGAGCTGTTTTTT.

V gene TRBV27 combines with J gene TRBJ1-1, with D unclear. This CDR3 has 16 residues. Germline V gives CDR1 MNHEY, CDR2 SMNVEV (reference sequence). Trimming took off 5 bases at V and 3 bases at J, with 19 bases between the two ends. The CDR3 sequence is CASSPLFRLGDTEAFF. Here the CDR3 DNA reads TGTGCCAGCAGTCCGCTTTTTAGGCTGGGAGACACTGAAGCTTTCTTT.

This sequence joins TRBV4-1 and TRBJ2-2; a possible D gene is TRBD1 (6 bases). Germline lookup yields CDR1 MGHRA and CDR2 YSYEKL. The CDR3 runs 16 residues. Deletions cut 3 bases from V and 4 bases from J, with 15 bases between. CDR3 sequence: CASSQGEDRVTGELFF. CDR3 sequence (DNA): TGCGCCAGCAGCCAGGGAGAGGACAGAGTCACCGGGGAGCTGTTTTTT.

J is TRBJ2-6 and V is TRBV6-1; D is uncertain. Germline V gene data show CDR1 as MNHNS and CDR2 as SASEGT. The CDR3 is made up of 14 amino acids. V shed 8 bases and J shed 0 bases, with 8 bases lying between them. The CDR3 sequence is CASSQISGANVLTF. The CDR3 DNA reads as TGTGCCAGCTCACAAATCTCTGGGGCCAACGTCCTGACTTTC.

V usage is TRBV19 and J usage is TRBJ2-5; 11 nucleotides agree with TRBD1. Looked up from germline, CDR1 is LNHDA and CDR2 is SQIVND (reference sequence). Unmatched junction bases numbered 9, after V lost 4 bases and J lost 5 bases. The CDR3 consists of 16 residues. Here the CDR3 DNA reads TGTGCCAGTAGTACGACGGGACAGGGGGTTGCGGAGACCCAGTACTTC. Its protein product is CASSTTGQGVAETQYF.